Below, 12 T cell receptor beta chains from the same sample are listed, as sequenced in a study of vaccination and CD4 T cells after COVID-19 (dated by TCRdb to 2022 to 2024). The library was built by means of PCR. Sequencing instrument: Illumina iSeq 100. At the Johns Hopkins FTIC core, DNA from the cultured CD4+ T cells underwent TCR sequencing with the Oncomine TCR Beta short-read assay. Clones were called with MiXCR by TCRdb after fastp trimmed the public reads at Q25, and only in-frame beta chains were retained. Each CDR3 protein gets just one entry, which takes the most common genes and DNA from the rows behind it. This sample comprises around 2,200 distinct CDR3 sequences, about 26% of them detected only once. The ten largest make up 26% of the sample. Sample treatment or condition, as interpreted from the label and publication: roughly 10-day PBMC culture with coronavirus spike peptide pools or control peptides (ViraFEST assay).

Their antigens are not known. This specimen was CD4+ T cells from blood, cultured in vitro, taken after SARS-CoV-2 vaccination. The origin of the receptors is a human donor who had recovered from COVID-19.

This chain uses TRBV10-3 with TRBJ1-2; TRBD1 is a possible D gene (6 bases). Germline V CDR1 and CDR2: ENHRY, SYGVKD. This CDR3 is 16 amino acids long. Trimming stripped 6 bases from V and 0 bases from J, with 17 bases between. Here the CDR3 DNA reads TGTGCCATCAGGGACACAGGGAGAGGTTCTAACTATGGCTACACCTTC. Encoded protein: CAIRDTGRGSNYGYTF.

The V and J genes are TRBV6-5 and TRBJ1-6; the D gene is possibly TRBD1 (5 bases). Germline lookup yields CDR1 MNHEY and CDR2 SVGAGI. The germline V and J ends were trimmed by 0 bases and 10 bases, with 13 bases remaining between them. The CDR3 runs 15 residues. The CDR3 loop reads CASSYSGGRRSPLHF. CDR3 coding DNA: TGTGCCAGCAGTTACTCGGGGGGGAGGAGATCACCCCTCCACTTT.

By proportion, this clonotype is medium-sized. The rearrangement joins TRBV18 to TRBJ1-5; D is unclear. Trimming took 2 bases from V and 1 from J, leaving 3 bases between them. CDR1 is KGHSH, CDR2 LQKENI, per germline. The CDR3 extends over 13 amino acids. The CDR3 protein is CASSPGSNQPQHF. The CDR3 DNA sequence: TGTGCCAGCTCACCAGGGAGCAATCAGCCCCAGCATTTT.

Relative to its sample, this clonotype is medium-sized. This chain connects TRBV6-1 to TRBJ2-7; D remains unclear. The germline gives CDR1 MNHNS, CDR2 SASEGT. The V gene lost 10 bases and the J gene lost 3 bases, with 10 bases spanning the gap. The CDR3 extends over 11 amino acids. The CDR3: CATSGYYEQYF. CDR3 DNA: TGTGCCACCTCTGGCTACTACGAGCAGTACTTC.

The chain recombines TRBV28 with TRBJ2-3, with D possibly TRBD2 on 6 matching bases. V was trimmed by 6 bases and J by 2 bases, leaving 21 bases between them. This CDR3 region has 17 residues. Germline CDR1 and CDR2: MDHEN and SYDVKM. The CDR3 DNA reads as TGTGCCAGCAGCCCTACGATGCGGGAATCCTACACAGATACGCAGTATTTT. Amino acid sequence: CASSPTMRESYTDTQYF.

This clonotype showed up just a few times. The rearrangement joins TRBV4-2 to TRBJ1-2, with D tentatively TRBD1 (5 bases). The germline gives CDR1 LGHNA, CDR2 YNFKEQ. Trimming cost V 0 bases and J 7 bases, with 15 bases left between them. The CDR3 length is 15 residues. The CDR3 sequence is CASSQDVAKGSGYTF. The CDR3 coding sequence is TGTGCCAGCAGCCAAGACGTGGCAAAGGGGAGTGGCTACACCTTC.

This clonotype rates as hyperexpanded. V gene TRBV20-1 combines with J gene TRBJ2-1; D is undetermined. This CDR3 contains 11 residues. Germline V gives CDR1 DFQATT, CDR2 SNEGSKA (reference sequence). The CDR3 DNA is TGCGGGTTAAAGTACTGGAATGAGCAGTTCTTC. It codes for CGLKYWNEQFF.

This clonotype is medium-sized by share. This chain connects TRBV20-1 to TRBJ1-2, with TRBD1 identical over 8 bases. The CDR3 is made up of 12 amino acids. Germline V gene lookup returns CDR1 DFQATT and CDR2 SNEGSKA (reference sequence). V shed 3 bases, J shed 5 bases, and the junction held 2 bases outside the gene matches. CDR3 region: CSARGTGYGYTF. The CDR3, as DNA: TGCAGTGCTAGGGGGACAGGATATGGCTACACCTTC.

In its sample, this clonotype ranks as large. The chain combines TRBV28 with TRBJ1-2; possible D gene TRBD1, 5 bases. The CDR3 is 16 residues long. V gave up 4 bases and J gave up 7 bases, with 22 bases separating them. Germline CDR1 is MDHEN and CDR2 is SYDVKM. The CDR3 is CASSSPNRPSGTGYTF. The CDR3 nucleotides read TGTGCCAGCAGTTCCCCCAACAGGCCCTCGGGCACTGGCTACACCTTC.

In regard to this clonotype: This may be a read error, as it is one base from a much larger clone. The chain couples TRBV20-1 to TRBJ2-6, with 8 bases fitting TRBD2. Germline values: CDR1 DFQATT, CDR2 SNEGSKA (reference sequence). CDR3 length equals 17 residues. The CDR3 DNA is TGCAGTGCTAGATACGGGCCGGGGGGGCCTGGGGCCAACGCCCTGACTTTC. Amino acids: CSARYGPGGPGANALTF.

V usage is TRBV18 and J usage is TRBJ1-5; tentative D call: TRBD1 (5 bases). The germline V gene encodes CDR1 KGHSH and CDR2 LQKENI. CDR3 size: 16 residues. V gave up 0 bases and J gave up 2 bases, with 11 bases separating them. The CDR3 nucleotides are TGTGCCAGCTCACCACCCGAGGGGATTGGCAATCAGCCCCAGCATTTT. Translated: CASSPPEGIGNQPQHF.

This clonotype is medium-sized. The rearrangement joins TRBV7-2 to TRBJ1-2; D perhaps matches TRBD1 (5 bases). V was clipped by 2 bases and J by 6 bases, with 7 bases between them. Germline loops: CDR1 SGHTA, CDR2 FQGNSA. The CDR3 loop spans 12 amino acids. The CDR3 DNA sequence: TGTGCCAGCAGCTTAAACAGGCATGGCTACACCTTC. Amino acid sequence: CASSLNRHGYTF.